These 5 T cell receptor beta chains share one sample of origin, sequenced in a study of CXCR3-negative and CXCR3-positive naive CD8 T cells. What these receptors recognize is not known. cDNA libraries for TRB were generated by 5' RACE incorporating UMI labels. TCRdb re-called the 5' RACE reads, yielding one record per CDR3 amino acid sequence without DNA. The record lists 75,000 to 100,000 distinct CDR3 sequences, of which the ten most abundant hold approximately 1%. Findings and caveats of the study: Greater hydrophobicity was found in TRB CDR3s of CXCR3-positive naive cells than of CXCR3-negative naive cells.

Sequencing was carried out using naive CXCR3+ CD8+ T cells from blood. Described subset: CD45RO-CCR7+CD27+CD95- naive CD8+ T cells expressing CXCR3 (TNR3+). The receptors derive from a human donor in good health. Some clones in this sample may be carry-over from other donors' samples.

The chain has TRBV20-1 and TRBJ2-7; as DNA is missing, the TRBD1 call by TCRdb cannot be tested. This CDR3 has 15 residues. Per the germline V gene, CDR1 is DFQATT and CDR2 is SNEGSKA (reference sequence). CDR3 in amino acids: CSATPGTGFFYEQYF.

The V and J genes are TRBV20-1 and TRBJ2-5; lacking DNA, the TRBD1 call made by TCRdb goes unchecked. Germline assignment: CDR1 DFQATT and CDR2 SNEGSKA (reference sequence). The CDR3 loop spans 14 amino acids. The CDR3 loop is CSARPGQGWGTQYF.

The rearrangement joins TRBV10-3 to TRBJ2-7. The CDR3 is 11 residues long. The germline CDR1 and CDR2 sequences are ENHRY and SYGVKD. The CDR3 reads CATRSVGEQYF.

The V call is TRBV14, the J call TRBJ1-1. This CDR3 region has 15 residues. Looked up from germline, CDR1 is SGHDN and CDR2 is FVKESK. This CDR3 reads CASSQDLAGSTEAFF.

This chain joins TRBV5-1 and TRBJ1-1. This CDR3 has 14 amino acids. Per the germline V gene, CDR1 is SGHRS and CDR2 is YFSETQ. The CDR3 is CASSWSGGGTEAFF.